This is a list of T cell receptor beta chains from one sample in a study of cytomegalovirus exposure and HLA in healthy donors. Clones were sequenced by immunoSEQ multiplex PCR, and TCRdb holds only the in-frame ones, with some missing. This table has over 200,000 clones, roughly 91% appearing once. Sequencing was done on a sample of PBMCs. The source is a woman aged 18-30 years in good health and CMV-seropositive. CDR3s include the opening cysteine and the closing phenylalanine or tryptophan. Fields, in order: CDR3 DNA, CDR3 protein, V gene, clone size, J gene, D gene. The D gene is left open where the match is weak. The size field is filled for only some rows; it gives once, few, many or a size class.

TGCAGCGTTGATATCTACGGGACAGGGTCAGCAGATACGCAGTATTTT	CSVDIYGTGSADTQYF	TRBV29-1	-	TRBJ2-3	TRBD1
TGTGCCAGCAGTTTTCCCCTGTCGAACGGGAGAGTATCCTACGAGCAGTACTTC	CASSFPLSNGRVSYEQYF	TRBV28	-	TRBJ2-7	-
TGTGCCAGCAGTTTTCCGGGTAAATCCGTCCTGACTTTC	CASSFPGKSVLTF	TRBV28	-	TRBJ2-6	-
TGCAGCGTTGCTAGCCTAGATACGCAGTATTTT	CSVASLDTQYF	TRBV29-1	-	TRBJ2-3	-
TGTGCCAGCAGCGTAGGGGTAGGGGGAACTGAAGCTTTCTTT	CASSVGVGGTEAFF	TRBV9	-	TRBJ1-1	-
TGTGCCAGCAGCTTCCGGGACAGGGCCACCGGGGAGCTGTTTTTT	CASSFRDRATGELFF	TRBV11-1	-	TRBJ2-2	TRBD1
TGCGCCAGCAGCTTCACAGGGGGTGTAGATACGCAGTATTTT	CASSFTGGVDTQYF	TRBV5-1	-	TRBJ2-3	TRBD1
TGCGCCAGCAGTGAGTCGACTTATACCCACAGGGCGTTCTTT	CASSESTYTHRAFF	TRBV10-2	once	TRBJ1-1	-
TGCGCCAGCAGCTTGGTTGCGGGAGTAAGAAATGAGCAGTTCTTC	CASSLVAGVRNEQFF	TRBV5-1	-	TRBJ2-1	TRBD2
TGTGCCAGCAGTTCGACAGAAGAGACCCAGTACTTC	CASSSTEETQYF	TRBV28	-	TRBJ2-5	-
TGTGCCAGCAGTTTATCCCACGGCAGGGACTATGGCTACACCTTC	CASSLSHGRDYGYTF	TRBV27	once	TRBJ1-2	-
TGCGCCAGCAGCCCTGGGGCTGGGGAAAAACTGTTTTTT	CASSPGAGEKLFF	TRBV4-1	few	TRBJ1-4	-
TGTGCCAGCAGTTTACGGGACAGGGAAGCTTTCTTT	CASSLRDREAFF	TRBV28	-	TRBJ1-1	TRBD1
TGCGCCAGCAGTGAGGGACAGGCAAGAGAGACCCAGTACTTC	CASSEGQARETQYF	TRBV10-1	-	TRBJ2-5	TRBD1
TGTGCCAGCAGTTTCGACAGGGGGTTTCAGCCCCAGCATTTT	CASSFDRGFQPQHF	TRBV27	-	TRBJ1-5	TRBD1
TGTGCCAGTAGTATCGGGAGGTACACTGAAGCTTTCTTT	CASSIGRYTEAFF	TRBV19	-	TRBJ1-1	-
TGTGCCAGCAGTTTATCGAGCTATACCTCCTACGAGCAGTACTTC	CASSLSSYTSYEQYF	TRBV27	-	TRBJ2-7	-
TGTGCCAGCAGCTTGGGGCGGAAGACTAGCGGTGAATACAATGAGCAGTTCTTC	CASSLGRKTSGEYNEQFF	TRBV5-6	-	TRBJ2-1	TRBD2
TGTGCCAGCATCCAAGGAACCGGGACTAGCGGGAAAGAGACCCAGTACTTC	CASIQGTGTSGKETQYF	TRBV5-4	-	TRBJ2-5	TRBD2
TGTGCCTGGATCCTAGGGACACTGAACACTGAAGCTTTCTTT	CAWILGTLNTEAFF	TRBV30	-	TRBJ1-1	-
TGCAGCGTTGCAGGGACTATAACCTACGAGCAGTACTTC	CSVAGTITYEQYF	TRBV29-1	once	TRBJ2-7	TRBD2
TGTGCCAGCACCCAGGGATTTGAAGGAAACACCATATATTTT	CASTQGFEGNTIYF	TRBV2	-	TRBJ1-3	-
TGCGCCAGCAGCTTGGCCGGGACAGGGTCCGATTCTAACTATGGCTACACCTTC	CASSLAGTGSDSNYGYTF	TRBV5-1	-	TRBJ1-2	TRBD1
TGTGCCAGCAACTCGTACCAAGAGACCCAGTACTTC	CASNSYQETQYF	TRBV6-5	once	TRBJ2-5	-
TGCGCCAGCAGCCTGATCGTCAGCGGGAACGCCCAATACAATGAGCAGTTCTTC	CASSLIVSGNAQYNEQFF	TRBV5-1	-	TRBJ2-1	TRBD2
TGTGCCAGCAGGCGGACAGGGGGCTATCAGCCCCAGCATTTT	CASRRTGGYQPQHF	TRBV27	few	TRBJ1-5	TRBD1
TGTGCCAGCAGCTTGGGACTAGCGGGAGGTCCACGGCAGTTCTTC	CASSLGLAGGPRQFF	TRBV7-9	-	TRBJ2-1	TRBD2
TGTGCCAGCTTCCCGACGAGACTAGCGGGGAAAGGGAATGAGCAGTTCTTC	CASFPTRLAGKGNEQFF	TRBV7-8	-	TRBJ2-1	TRBD2
TGCGCCAGCAGTGGACAGTACAATCAGCCCCAGCATTTT	CASSGQYNQPQHF	TRBV10-2	-	TRBJ1-5	-
TGTGCCAGCAGCTCCATCGGAGAGTATGAGCAGTTCTTC	CASSSIGEYEQFF	TRBV9	-	TRBJ2-1	-
TGTGCCAGCAGTGAAGCGCAGTTTGTGGAGCTGTTTTTT	CASSEAQFVELFF	TRBV6-1	-	TRBJ2-2	-
TGTGCCAGCAGTTTGGGGACAGGGGGCTGGGACACTGAAGCTTTCTTT	CASSLGTGGWDTEAFF	TRBV27	-	TRBJ1-1	TRBD1
TGCGCCAGCAGCCGGATGCTCGCGGGACAGGGAAATACAGCTTTCTTT	CASSRMLAGQGNTAFF	TRBV4-1	once	TRBJ1-1	TRBD1
TGCGCCAGCAGCCGCTTGTGGGGACAGGGCGACGAGCAGTACTTC	CASSRLWGQGDEQYF	TRBV4-1	-	TRBJ2-7	TRBD1
TGTGCCAGCAGCTTCGGACAGGGGAGTTTCTACGAGCAGTACTTC	CASSFGQGSFYEQYF	TRBV7-9	-	TRBJ2-7	TRBD1
TGTGCCAGCAGCTATACGACGACAGGGGGGTTTCTAGAAGCTTTCTTT	CASSYTTTGGFLEAFF	TRBV7-9	-	TRBJ1-1	TRBD1
TGTGCCAGCAGACTGGTCCCAGGGGCCAACGTCCTGACTTTC	CASRLVPGANVLTF	TRBV7-2	-	TRBJ2-6	-
TGTGCCAGCAGTTCAGGGAATAGCAATCAGCCCCAGCATTTT	CASSSGNSNQPQHF	TRBV27	-	TRBJ1-5	-
TGCAGCGTTGACAGCTCTGGGGCCAACGTCCTGACTTTC	CSVDSSGANVLTF	TRBV29-1	-	TRBJ2-6	-
TGTGCCAGTAGTCTTCAGACAGGGGGAGGGAAAGGCTACACCTTC	CASSLQTGGGKGYTF	TRBV19	once	TRBJ1-2	TRBD1
TGCGCCAGCAGGAGAGGGACTAGCGGCTACGAGCAGTACTTC	CASRRGTSGYEQYF	TRBV5-1	-	TRBJ2-7	TRBD2